The clone carrying this T cell receptor (beta chain) was recorded at least ten times. These data belong to a study of neurological immune-mediated disorders. TCRdb reprocessed the 5' RACE reads with MiXCR, giving one entry per CDR3 protein. The sample has under 70,000 distinct CDR3 sequences; 24% are singletons. Time point here: technical triplicate 2. Trimming at V came to 2 bases and at J to 9 bases, leaving 12 bases not matched to a gene. CDR3 length equals 16 residues. The source of this sequence is a man aged 55 to 69 with HTLV-1-associated myelopathy (HAM/TSP). What was sequenced was PBMCs. The chain has TRBV12-3 or TRBV12-4 and TRBJ2-1; TRBD1 matches 8 bases. CDR3 sequence: CASSLRRTGRLSEQFF. The DNA of the CDR3 is TGTGCCAGCAGTTTAAGGAGGACAGGGCGTCTTAGTGAGCAGTTCTTC.